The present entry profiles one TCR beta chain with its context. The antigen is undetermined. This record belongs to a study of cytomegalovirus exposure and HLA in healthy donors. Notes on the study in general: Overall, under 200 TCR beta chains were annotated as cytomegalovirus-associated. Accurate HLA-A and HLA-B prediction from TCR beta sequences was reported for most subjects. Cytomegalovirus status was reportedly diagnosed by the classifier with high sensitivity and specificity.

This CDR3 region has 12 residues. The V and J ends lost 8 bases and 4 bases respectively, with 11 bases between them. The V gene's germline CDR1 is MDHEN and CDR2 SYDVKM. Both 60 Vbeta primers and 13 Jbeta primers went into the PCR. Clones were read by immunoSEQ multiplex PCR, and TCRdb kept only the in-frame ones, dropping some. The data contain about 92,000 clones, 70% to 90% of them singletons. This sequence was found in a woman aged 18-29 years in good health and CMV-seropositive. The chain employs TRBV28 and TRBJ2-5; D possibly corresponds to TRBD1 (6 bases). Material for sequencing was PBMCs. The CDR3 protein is CASQGIGETQYF. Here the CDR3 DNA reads TGTGCCAGCCAGGGGATTGGAGAGACCCAGTACTTC.